The 22 T cell receptor beta chains below come from one sample, sequenced in a study of shared clonotypes between healthy human individuals. TCRdb's copy holds only in-frame clones and misses some; the assay was immunoSEQ multiplex PCR. The sample carries about 2.1 million clones, just over 90% recorded once. CD45RO-negative cells were positively selected for CCR7, leaving out terminally differentiated effector memory CD45RA+ cells. The sequencing sample was made of naive CD8+ T cells from PBMCs. Every receptor here comes from a man aged 18 to 35 in good health. Some clones in this sample may be carry-over from other donors' samples.

This chain connects TRBV7-9 to TRBJ2-1, with TRBD2 as a possible D gene (5 bases). The CDR3 is 14 amino acids. The V gene's germline CDR1 is SEHNR and CDR2 FQNEAQ (reference sequence). Deletions cut 3 bases from V and 8 bases from J, with 14 bases between. The DNA for the CDR3 is TGTGCCAGCAGCTTCTACGTGCCCGGGGATGAGCAGTTCTTC. This encodes CASSFYVPGDEQFF.

Note on this clone: This sample also contains other DNA sequences that code for the same CDR3. The rearrangement joins TRBV5-6 to TRBJ2-7; unclear D gene. This CDR3 spans 14 amino acids. CDR1 and CDR2 from the germline V gene are SGHDT and YYEEEE. Trimming took 1 base from V and 3 from J, leaving 11 bases between them. The CDR3 coding sequence is TGTGCCAGCAGCTTGTCAGGTGTACTCTACGAGCAGTACTTC. Translation: CASSLSGVLYEQYF. Full variable domain (remainder filled in from reference TRBV5-6 and TRBJ2-7): DAGVTQSPTHLIKTRGQQVTLRCSPKSGHDTVSWYQQALGQGPQFIFQYYEEEERQRGNFPDRFSGHQFPNYSSELNVNALLLGDSALYLCASSLSGVLYEQYFGPGTRLTVT.

The CDR3 DNA follows: TGTGCCAGCAGCAATCTCGCGGGCGGGACGGACGAGCAGTACTTC. Translation gives CASSNLAGGTDEQYF. V usage is TRBV11-2 and J usage is TRBJ2-7; D might be TRBD2 (6 bases). The germline V gene encodes CDR1 SGHAT and CDR2 FQNNGV. The ends were cut back, 5 bases at V and 5 bases at J, with 19 bases in the middle. The CDR3 spans 15 residues.

The rearrangement joins TRBV13 to TRBJ2-2, with 8 nucleotides matching TRBD1. Per germline, CDR1 PRHDT and CDR2 FYEKMQ (reference sequence). The CDR3 totals 17 residues. J was trimmed by 6 bases and V by 5 bases; bases with no gene match: 14. The CDR3 sequence is CASSATTGGSIPGELFF. The CDR3 nucleotides are TGTGCCAGCAGCGCCACAACAGGGGGTTCGATTCCCGGGGAGCTGTTTTTT. The variable domain in full, with the rest retrieved from reference TRBV13 and TRBJ2-2, is AAGVIQSPRHLIKEKRETATLKCYPIPRHDTVYWYQQGPGQDPQFLISFYEKMQSDKGSIPDRFSAQQFSDYHSELNMSSLELGDSALYFCASSATTGGSIPGELFFGEGSRLTVL.

The V and J genes are TRBV5-6 and TRBJ1-1, with D possibly matching TRBD1 (5 bases). The CDR3 totals 15 residues. The V end was cut by 4 bases, the J end by 2 bases, with 15 bases between. CDR1 is SGHDT, CDR2 YYEEEE, per germline. The CDR3 here is CASSSGGSINTEAFF. CDR3 nucleotides: TGTGCCAGCAGCAGTGGGGGGTCCATCAACACTGAAGCTTTCTTT.

This clone has a single count. V and J are TRBV15 and TRBJ1-3; no clear D gene. The CDR3 extends over 16 amino acids. V lost 3 bases to trimming and J lost 8 bases, with 20 bases between them. Germline loops: CDR1 LNHNV, CDR2 YYDKDF (reference sequence). This CDR3 is CATSRHLAPRRDTIYF. DNA for the CDR3: TGTGCCACCAGCAGGCACTTAGCCCCACGACGAGACACCATATATTTT.

In this sample, this clone turned up once. The chain couples TRBV5-6 to TRBJ2-5; unclear D gene. Trimming shortened V by 3 bases and J by 4 bases, and 19 bases separated the two germline ends. The V gene's germline CDR1 is SGHDT and CDR2 YYEEEE. This CDR3 is 16 amino acids long. DNA for the CDR3: TGTGCCAGCAGCTATCTTGGGTCTGAATCGGTAGAGACCCAGTACTTC. This encodes CASSYLGSESVETQYF.

Comments on this clone: The same CDR3 can be traced to other DNA sequences in this sample. This chain's CDR3 is CASSPSSNEQYF. The CDR3 nucleotides are TGTGCCAGCAGCCCTTCTAGCAACGAGCAGTACTTC. The gene calls are TRBV11-2 and TRBJ2-7, with a weak D call TRBD2 (5 bases). CDR3 length equals 12 residues. V was trimmed by 5 bases and J by 5 bases, leaving 10 bases between them. Looked up from germline, CDR1 is SGHAT and CDR2 is FQNNGV. Supplemented by reference TRBV11-2 and TRBJ2-7, the full variable domain reads EAGVAQSPRYKIIEKRQSVAFWCNPISGHATLYWYQQILGQGPKLLIQFQNNGVVDDSQLPKDRFSAERLKGVDSTLKIQPAKLEDSAVYLCASSPSSNEQYFGPGTRLTVT.

The chain is built from TRBV5-4 and TRBJ2-5, with a possible D match to TRBD1 (6 bases). Trimming cost V 4 bases and J 4 bases, with 11 bases left between them. Looked up from germline, CDR1 is SGHNT and CDR2 is YYREEE (reference sequence). This CDR3 has 13 residues. The CDR3, as DNA: TGTGCCAGCAGCAGACAGGTCGGAGAGACCCAGTACTTC. Translation: CASSRQVGETQYF.

The chain links TRBV5-6 to TRBJ1-2, with 9 bases fitting TRBD1. The germline gives CDR1 SGHDT, CDR2 YYEEEE. This CDR3 region has 16 residues. The V gene end was trimmed by 4 bases and the J gene end by 4 bases; junction bases not matched to a gene: 11. The CDR3 loop is CASSPGQGNLVYGYTF. CDR3 DNA sequence: TGTGCCAGCAGCCCTGGACAGGGGAACTTGGTCTATGGCTACACCTTC.

This chain links TRBV4-2 with TRBJ1-5; 7 nucleotides align to TRBD1. Germline-derived CDR1 and CDR2 are LGHNA and YNFKEQ. The V and J ends lost 4 bases and 2 bases, in that order; junction bases with no gene match: 8. The CDR3 totals 16 residues. The DNA of the CDR3 is TGTGCCAGCAGCCCCGTACAGGGGATCGGCAATCAGCCCCAGCATTTT. It yields the protein CASSPVQGIGNQPQHF.

The gene calls are TRBV7-2 and TRBJ1-2, with 8 bases that match TRBD1. V lost 5 bases to trimming and J lost 8 bases; unmatched junction nucleotides: 19. The CDR3 covers 17 residues. Germline CDR1 reads SGHTA; CDR2 reads FQGNSA. This CDR3 is CASSPTRDRLLSRGYTF. Written as DNA, the CDR3 is TGTGCCAGCAGCCCGACGAGGGACAGGCTATTAAGCAGGGGCTACACCTTC.

The table lists this clone with a count of one. V gene TRBV7-9 combines with J gene TRBJ2-5, with no clear D. The CDR3 sequence is 17 residues long. Trimming pared 3 bases from V and 3 bases from J, leaving 20 bases between. Germline V gene data show CDR1 as SEHNR and CDR2 as FQNEAQ (reference sequence). The CDR3 is CASSLHRVVVTEETQYF. The CDR3 DNA sequence: TGTGCCAGCAGCTTGCATAGGGTAGTAGTGACTGAAGAGACCCAGTACTTC.

This clone came up a few times. The identical CDR3 is also encoded by other nucleotide sequences in the sample. The chain couples TRBV28 to TRBJ2-2; D is ambiguous. Trimming cost V 3 bases and J 5 bases, with 4 bases left between them. This CDR3 region has 12 residues. Germline assignment: CDR1 MDHEN and CDR2 SYDVKM. DNA of the CDR3: TGTGCCAGCAGTTTCCGGACCGGGGAGCTGTTTTTT. Amino acid sequence: CASSFRTGELFF.

This clone has a handful of counts. Other DNA sequences from this sample encode an identical CDR3 as well. The gene calls are TRBV9 and TRBJ2-7; no clear D. Germline-derived CDR1 and CDR2 are SGDLS and YYNGEE. The CDR3 is 13 residues long. With 2 bases removed from V and 1 base from J, the gap between germline ends came to 7 bases. As DNA, the CDR3 is TGTGCCAGCAGCGTCGGCGGTTCCTACGAGCAGTACTTC. This sequence encodes CASSVGGSYEQYF.

The V call is TRBV11-3, the J call TRBJ2-1; perhaps D is TRBD1 or TRBD2 (5 bases each). Trimming removed 6 bases from V and 9 bases from J, with 18 bases in between. The CDR3 extends over 14 amino acids. CDR1 and CDR2 (germline): SGHNT, YENEEA. The CDR3 loop reads CASSQPGPGGEQFF. The CDR3 nucleotides are TGTGCCAGCAGTCAGCCGGGACCTGGGGGTGAGCAGTTCTTC.

In regard to this clone: The identical CDR3 is also encoded by other nucleotide sequences in the sample. CDR3 bases: TGTGCCAGCAGCTTAGGAGGGGACTATGGCTACACCTTC. This gives the protein CASSLGGDYGYTF. V is TRBV5-6 and J is TRBJ1-2; weak D call: TRBD1 (5 bases). CDR3 length: 13 residues. V was trimmed by 2 bases and J by 3 bases, leaving 8 bases between them. Looked up from germline, CDR1 is SGHDT and CDR2 is YYEEEE.

The CDR3 DNA follows: TGTGCCAGAAGCTTGGGGACAGGTGGGGGGAATACGCAGTATTTT. The encoded protein is CARSLGTGGGNTQYF. The chain is built from TRBV5-3 and TRBJ2-3; a weak D match, TRBD1 (7 bases). TRBV5-3 is treated as an ORF (open reading frame) with a function not yet certain. V lost 0 bases to trimming and J lost 7 bases, with 15 bases between them. The CDR3 is 15 amino acids.

The chain recombines TRBV9 with TRBJ2-2, with TRBD2 as a possible D gene (6 bases). This CDR3 spans 17 amino acids. V lost 0 bases and J 4 bases, leaving 16 bases between the germline ends. Germline CDR1 is SGDLS and CDR2 is YYNGEE. This CDR3 is CASSVALANDATGELFF. The CDR3, as DNA: TGTGCCAGCAGCGTAGCCCTAGCGAACGATGCCACCGGGGAGCTGTTTTTT.

The chain uses TRBV4-1 and TRBJ2-5; the match to TRBD1 covers 11 bases. CDR3 length: 15 residues. The germline CDR1 and CDR2 sequences are MGHRA and YSYEKL. V trimming: 4 bases; J trimming: 7 bases; junction bases outside the gene matches: 8. Here the CDR3 reads CASSLDRGLEGTQYF. CDR3 in DNA: TGCGCCAGCAGCCTGGACAGGGGGCTCGAGGGGACCCAGTACTTC.

V gene TRBV9 combines with J gene TRBJ2-7; perhaps TRBD1 as D (6 bases). CDR1 and CDR2 from the germline V gene are SGDLS and YYNGEE. Trimming removed 2 bases from V and 7 bases from J, with 13 bases in between. The CDR3 length is 13 residues. The CDR3 protein is CASSVNRAGEQYF. As DNA, the CDR3 is TGTGCCAGCAGCGTCAACAGGGCTGGGGAGCAGTACTTC.

The chain couples TRBV19 to TRBJ2-1; TRBD2 matches 7 bases. Trimming at V came to 2 bases and at J to 0 bases, leaving 13 bases not matched to a gene. Per germline, CDR1 LNHDA and CDR2 SQIVND (reference sequence). The CDR3 is 19 residues long. In nucleotides, the CDR3 is TGTGCCAGTAGTATATCCAGGCTTCGGGCGGGAGACTCCTACAATGAGCAGTTCTTC. Protein sequence: CASSISRLRAGDSYNEQFF.